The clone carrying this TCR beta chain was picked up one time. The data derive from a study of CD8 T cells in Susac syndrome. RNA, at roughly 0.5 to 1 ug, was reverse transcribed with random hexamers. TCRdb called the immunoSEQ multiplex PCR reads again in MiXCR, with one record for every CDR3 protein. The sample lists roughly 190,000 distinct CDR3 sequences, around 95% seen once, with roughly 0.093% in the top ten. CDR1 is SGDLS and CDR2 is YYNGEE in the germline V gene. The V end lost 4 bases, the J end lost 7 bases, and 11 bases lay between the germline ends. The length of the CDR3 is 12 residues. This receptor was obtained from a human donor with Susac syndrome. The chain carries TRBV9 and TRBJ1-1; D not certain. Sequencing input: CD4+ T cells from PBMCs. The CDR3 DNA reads TGTGCCAGCAGCCCCACGGAATATGAAGCTTTCTTT. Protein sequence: CASSPTEYEAFF.